This T cell receptor (beta chain) appears in the sequencing data of a study of T-cell memory formation after mild COVID-19. Study-level points and caveats: The authors left the SARS-CoV-2 specificity of second-wave clones peaking on day 37 unconfirmed.

There are a few counts of this clonotype. Antigen unknown. TCRdb used MiXCR to reprocess the 5' RACE reads, holding one entry per CDR3 protein. The sample records about 440,000 distinct CDR3 sequences, 20% being singletons. Germline CDR1 SGHRS, CDR2 YFSETQ. The ends lost 2 bases at V and 7 bases at J; junction bases unmatched: 5. This CDR3 has 14 amino acids. J is TRBJ2-7 and V is TRBV5-1, with TRBD2 matching 11 bases. Sequenced input: PBMCs or a T cell subset sorted from them (not recorded which). The sequence was obtained from an adult woman who had mild COVID-19 (a few samples of this study predate the infection). Cell type and time point are not known. CDR3 bases: TGCGCCAGCAGCTTCGGGACTAGCGGCTCGGAGCAGTACTTC. This gives the protein CASSFGTSGSEQYF.